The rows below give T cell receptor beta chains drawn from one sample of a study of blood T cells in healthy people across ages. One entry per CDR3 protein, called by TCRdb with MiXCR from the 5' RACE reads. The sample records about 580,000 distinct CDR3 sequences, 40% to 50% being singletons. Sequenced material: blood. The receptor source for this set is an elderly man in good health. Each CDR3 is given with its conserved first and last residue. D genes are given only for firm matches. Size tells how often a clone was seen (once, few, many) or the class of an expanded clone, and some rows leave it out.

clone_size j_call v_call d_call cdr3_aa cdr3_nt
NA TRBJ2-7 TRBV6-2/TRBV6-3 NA CASSYVGDWDEQYF TGTGCCAGCAGTTACGTCGGAGATTGGGACGAGCAGTACTTC
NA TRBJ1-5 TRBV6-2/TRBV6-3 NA CASSSPNGQPQHF TGTGCCAGCAGCTCCCCGAATGGTCAGCCCCAGCATTTT
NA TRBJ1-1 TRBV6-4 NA CASSSGVGTEAFF TGTGCCAGCAGCTCAGGGGTGGGGACTGAAGCTTTCTTT
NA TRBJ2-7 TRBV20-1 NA CSARRSVASSYEQYF TGCAGTGCTAGACGTAGCGTAGCGAGCTCCTACGAGCAGTACTTC
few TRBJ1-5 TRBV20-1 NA CSAGRQSNQPQHF TGCAGTGCTGGACGACAGTCCAATCAGCCCCAGCATTTT
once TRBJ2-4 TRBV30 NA CAWSPRGPLKNIQYF TGTGCCTGGAGTCCCCGCGGACCCCTAAAAAACATTCAGTACTTC
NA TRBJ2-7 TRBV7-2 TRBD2 CASSAASGSAYEQYF TGTGCCAGCAGCGCCGCTAGCGGCAGCGCCTACGAGCAGTACTTC
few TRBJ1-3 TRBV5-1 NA CASSLTTGTSGNTIYF TGCGCCAGCAGCTTGACCACAGGGACCTCTGGAAACACCATATATTTT
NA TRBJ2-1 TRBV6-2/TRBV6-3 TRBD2 CASRGTSVRNEQFF TGTGCCAGCAGAGGGACTAGCGTCCGCAATGAGCAGTTCTTC
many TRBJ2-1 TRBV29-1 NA CSVGRGSGNEQFF TGCAGCGTTGGGCGGGGATCTGGGAATGAGCAGTTCTTC
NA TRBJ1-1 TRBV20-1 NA CSASPDADTEAFF TGCAGTGCTAGCCCTGATGCTGACACTGAAGCTTTCTTT
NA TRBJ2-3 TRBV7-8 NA CASSLARNTDTQYF TGTGCCAGCAGCTTAGCCAGGAACACAGATACGCAGTATTTT
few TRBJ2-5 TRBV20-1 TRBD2 CSARVASGFGETQYF TGCAGTGCTAGAGTCGCTAGCGGGTTCGGAGAGACCCAGTACTTC
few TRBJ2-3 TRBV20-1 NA CSARSDPTLDTQYF TGCAGTGCTAGAAGTGACCCAACCCTTGATACGCAGTATTTT
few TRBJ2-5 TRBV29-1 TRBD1 CSVPGGIQETQYF TGCAGCGTCCCAGGGGGTATCCAAGAGACCCAGTACTTC
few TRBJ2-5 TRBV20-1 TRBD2 CSAIPGLAGGPETQYF TGCAGTGCCATCCCGGGACTAGCGGGGGGGCCCGAGACCCAGTACTTC
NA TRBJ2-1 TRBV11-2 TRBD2 CASSSTGTSGPYNEQFF TGTGCCAGCAGCTCGACGGGGACTAGCGGCCCCTACAATGAGCAGTTCTTC
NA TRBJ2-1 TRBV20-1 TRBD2 CSARAMAGEVNEQFF TGCAGTGCTAGAGCCATGGCGGGAGAAGTCAACGAGCAGTTCTTC
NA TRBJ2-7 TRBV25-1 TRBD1 CASSPPGQSSYEQYF TGTGCCAGCAGTCCTCCGGGACAGAGCTCCTACGAGCAGTACTTC
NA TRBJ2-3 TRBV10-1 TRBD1 CASKGTGDTDTQYF TGCGCCAGCAAGGGGACAGGGGACACAGATACGCAGTATTTT
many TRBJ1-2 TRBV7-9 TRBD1 CASSQQGEEGGYTF TGTGCCAGCAGCCAACAGGGGGAAGAGGGCGGCTACACCTTC
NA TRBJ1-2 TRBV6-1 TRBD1 CASSEGDRDGYTF TGTGCCAGCAGTGAGGGGGACAGGGATGGCTACACCTTC
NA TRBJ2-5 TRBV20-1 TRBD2 CSVQTSGGVGETQYF TGCAGTGTCCAGACTAGCGGGGGGGTCGGAGAGACCCAGTACTTC
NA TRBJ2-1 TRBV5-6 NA CASSGLTIPNEQFF TGTGCCAGCAGCGGACTGACGATCCCCAATGAGCAGTTCTTC
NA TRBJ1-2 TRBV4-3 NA CASSQIRGGYGYTF TGCGCCAGCAGCCAGATCCGAGGGGGCTATGGCTACACCTTC
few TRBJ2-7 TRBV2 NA CASKRLQGPSYEQYF TGTGCCAGCAAGCGTCTACAGGGTCCCTCCTACGAGCAGTACTTC
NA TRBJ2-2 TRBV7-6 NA CASSPQEVGELFF TGTGCCAGCAGCCCCCAGGAGGTCGGGGAGCTGTTTTTT
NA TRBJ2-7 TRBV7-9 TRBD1 CASSLAWTGSDEQYF TGTGCCAGCAGCTTAGCCTGGACAGGTAGCGACGAGCAGTACTTC
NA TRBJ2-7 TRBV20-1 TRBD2 CSGRKAGASFEQYF TGCAGCGGTCGGAAAGCGGGAGCTTCGTTCGAGCAGTACTTC
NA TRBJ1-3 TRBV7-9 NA CASSLEVGSGDTIYF TGTGCCAGCAGCTTAGAGGTGGGCTCTGGAGACACCATATATTTT
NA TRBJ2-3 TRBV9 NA CASSVGAGIADTQYF TGTGCCAGCAGCGTAGGGGCGGGAATCGCAGATACGCAGTATTTT
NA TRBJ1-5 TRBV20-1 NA CSARDRIVTRSQPQHF TGCAGTGCTAGAGATAGGATAGTCACTAGGAGTCAGCCCCAGCATTTT
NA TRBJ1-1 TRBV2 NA CASSVEGRVNTEAFF TGTGCCAGCAGTGTAGAGGGCAGGGTGAACACTGAAGCTTTCTTT
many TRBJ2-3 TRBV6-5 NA CASSYSGFGTDTQYF TGTGCCAGCAGTTACTCGGGTTTCGGCACAGATACGCAGTATTTT
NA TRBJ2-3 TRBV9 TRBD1 CASSVQGALTDTQYF TGTGCCAGCAGCGTCCAGGGGGCTTTGACAGATACGCAGTATTTT
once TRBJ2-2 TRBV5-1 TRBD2 CASTGGGTNTGELFF TGCGCCAGCACTGGCGGGGGGACGAACACCGGGGAGCTGTTTTTT
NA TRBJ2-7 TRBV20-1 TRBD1 CSARGGQGTDEQYF TGCAGTGCTAGAGGGGGACAGGGGACCGACGAGCAGTACTTC
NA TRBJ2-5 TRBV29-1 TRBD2 CSVTIAGEGRETQYF TGCAGCGTTACAATAGCGGGAGAGGGAAGAGAGACCCAGTACTTC
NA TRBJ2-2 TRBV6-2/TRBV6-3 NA CASRDPPGPSGGELFF TGTGCCAGCAGGGACCCTCCGGGGCCCTCCGGCGGGGAGCTGTTTTTT
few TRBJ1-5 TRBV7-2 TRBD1 CASSLEGARGQPQHF TGTGCCAGCAGCTTAGAAGGAGCCAGGGGGCAGCCCCAGCATTTT
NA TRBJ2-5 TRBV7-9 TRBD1 CASSLEGATETQYF TGTGCCAGCAGCTTAGAGGGGGCTACAGAGACCCAGTACTTC
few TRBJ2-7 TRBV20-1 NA CSARDLARGYEQYF TGCAGTGCTAGAGATCTGGCTAGGGGCTACGAGCAGTACTTC
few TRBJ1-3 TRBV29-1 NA CSASRLGSGNTIYF TGCAGCGCCTCGCGTCTGGGGTCTGGAAACACCATATATTTT
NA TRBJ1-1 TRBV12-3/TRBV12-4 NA CAGSTSGNTEAFF TGTGCCGGCAGCACCTCGGGGAACACTGAAGCTTTCTTT
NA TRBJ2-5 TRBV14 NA CASSRSGRETQYF TGTGCCAGCAGCCGTTCGGGGCGAGAGACCCAGTACTTC
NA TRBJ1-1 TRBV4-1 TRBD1 CASSQGEGAPTEAFF TGCGCCAGCAGCCAAGGCGAGGGGGCGCCCACTGAAGCTTTCTTT
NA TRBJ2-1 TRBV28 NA CASTGGRETQFF TGTGCCAGCACCGGGGGAAGGGAGACCCAGTTCTTC
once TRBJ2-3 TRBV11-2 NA CAGSFGRRYTDTQYF TGTGCCGGCAGCTTCGGGCGGAGATACACAGATACGCAGTATTTT
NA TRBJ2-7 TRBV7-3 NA CASSLTPANEQYF TGTGCCAGCAGCTTAACGCCAGCTAACGAGCAGTACTTC
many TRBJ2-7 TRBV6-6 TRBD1 CASSQLGTGYEQYF TGTGCCAGCAGTCAGCTCGGGACAGGTTACGAGCAGTACTTC
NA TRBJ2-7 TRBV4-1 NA CASSQTAAKPYEQYF TGCGCCAGCAGCCAAACAGCCGCGAAACCCTACGAGCAGTACTTC
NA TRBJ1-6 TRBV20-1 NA CSARDRGQGWAFLHF TGCAGTGCTAGAGATCGGGGGCAGGGGTGGGCTTTCCTCCACTTT